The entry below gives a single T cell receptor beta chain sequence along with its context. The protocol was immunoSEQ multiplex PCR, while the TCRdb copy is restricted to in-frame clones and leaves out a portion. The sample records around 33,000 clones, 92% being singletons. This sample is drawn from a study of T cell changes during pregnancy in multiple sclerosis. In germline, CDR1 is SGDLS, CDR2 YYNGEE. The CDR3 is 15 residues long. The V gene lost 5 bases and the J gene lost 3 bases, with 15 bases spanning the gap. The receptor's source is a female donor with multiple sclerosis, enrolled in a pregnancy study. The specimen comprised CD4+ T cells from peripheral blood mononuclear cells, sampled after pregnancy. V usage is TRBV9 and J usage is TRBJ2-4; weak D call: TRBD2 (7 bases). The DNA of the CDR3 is TGTGCCAGCAGTCAAGGGGGGGGAGGCAAAAACATTCAGTACTTC. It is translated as CASSQGGGGKNIQYF.